The entry below gives a single T cell receptor beta chain sequence along with its context. This record belongs to a study of blood T cell repertoires in COVID-19. Whole-study context: There were acute and convalescent COVID-19 samples, and they came from the United States, Italy and Spain.

After removal of 8 bases from V and 3 bases from J, the junction contained 8 bases not matched to a gene. Germline CDR1 and CDR2: MDHEN and SYDVKM. This CDR3 is built from 15 residues. In the study's own analysis: Amplification of reference gene primers was used by the study to estimate nucleated cell counts. Method: immunoSEQ multiplex PCR; TCRdb's copy keeps in-frame clones and lacks some. V and J calls and clone size follow that table, whereas D and trimming were derived from the DNA. Here the sample spans about 180,000 clones, about 89% being singletons. The chain couples TRBV28 to TRBJ2-7; TRBD2 agrees at 12 bases. Sequencing was carried out using peripheral blood. This TCR came from a man aged 18 to 29 who had recovered from COVID-19. The CDR3 DNA reads as TGTGCCAGCGCTCGGGGGACTAGCGGGTTCTACGAGCAGTACTTC. As protein: CASARGTSGFYEQYF.